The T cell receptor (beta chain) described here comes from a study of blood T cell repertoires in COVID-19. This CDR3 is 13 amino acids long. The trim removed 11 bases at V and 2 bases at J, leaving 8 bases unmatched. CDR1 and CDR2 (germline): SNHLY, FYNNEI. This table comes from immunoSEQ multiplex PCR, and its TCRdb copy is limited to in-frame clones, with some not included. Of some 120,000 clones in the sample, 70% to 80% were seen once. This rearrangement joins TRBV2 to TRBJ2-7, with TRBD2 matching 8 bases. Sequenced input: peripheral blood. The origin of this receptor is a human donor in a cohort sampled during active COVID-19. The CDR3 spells CACRGGPAYEQYF. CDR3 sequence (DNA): TGTGCCTGCCGGGGGGGGCCGGCCTACGAGCAGTACTTC.